These T cell receptor beta chains were read from a single sample in a study of T-cell memory formation after mild COVID-19. Via MiXCR, TCRdb re-called the 5' RACE reads, giving one row per CDR3 protein. The sample lists about 560,000 distinct CDR3 sequences, roughly 18% occurring once. Sequencing input: PBMCs or a T cell subset sorted from them (not recorded which). The receptors were sampled from an adult woman who had mild COVID-19 (a few samples of this study predate the infection). Cell type and time point are not known. Each CDR3 is given with its conserved first and last residue. Fields, in order: V gene, D gene, J gene, clone size, CDR3 DNA, CDR3 protein. A D gene is named only where the DNA matches it firmly. The listing skips clone size in some rows; elsewhere it reads once, few, many or a size class.

>TRBV7-9|.|TRBJ2-7|few
TGTGCCAGCAGCTTGGGCTCGGGGCCCGAGCAGTACTTC
CASSLGSGPEQYF
>TRBV7-9|.|TRBJ2-1|few
TGTGCCAGCAGCTTAGCTATAGGACCAGACAATGAGCAGTTCTTC
CASSLAIGPDNEQFF
>TRBV12-1|.|TRBJ2-5|.
TGTGCCAGCAGCTTTCAGCGGACCCTTGGGGAGACCCAGTACTTC
CASSFQRTLGETQYF
>TRBV7-8|TRBD1|TRBJ1-2|few
TGTGCCAGCAGCGCGGGACAGTTCTATGGCTACACCTTC
CASSAGQFYGYTF
>TRBV29-1|TRBD2|TRBJ2-5|.
TGCAGCGTTGACCGCTGGCGGGAGTTAATGAAGACCCAGTACTTC
CSVDRWRELMKTQYF
>TRBV19|TRBD1|TRBJ2-3|.
TGTGCCGCCTCCCGGGACAGGGAAGTCGATACGCAGTATTTT
CAASRDREVDTQYF
>TRBV7-9|.|TRBJ1-2|.
TGTGCCAGCAGCTTGCTTCGGACATCCTATGGCTACACCTTC
CASSLLRTSYGYTF
>TRBV21-1|.|TRBJ2-7|.
TGTGCCAGCAGCAAAGAGAGGGACAACTCCTACGAGCAGTACTTC
CASSKERDNSYEQYF
>TRBV12-3/TRBV12-4|TRBD1|TRBJ2-2|few
TGTGCCAGCAGTATCAGAGGGGGCGGGTGGACCGGGGAGCTGTTTTTT
CASSIRGGGWTGELFF
>TRBV6-5|.|TRBJ2-7|many
TGTGCCAGCAGTTACTCTAGCTCCTACGAGCAGTACTTC
CASSYSSSYEQYF
>TRBV10-3|.|TRBJ2-5|.
TGTGCCATCAGTGAGTCCGGTGGTAGAGAGACCCAGTACTTC
CAISESGGRETQYF
>TRBV4-1|TRBD1|TRBJ2-5|.
TGCGCCAGCAGCCAATGGCCTAGGGACAGCCTGGTCGCGGCCCAGTACTTC
CASSQWPRDSLVAAQYF
>TRBV30|.|TRBJ2-5|few
TGTGCCTGGAGCCTGGGGTGGGGCACCGAGACCCAGTACTTC
CAWSLGWGTETQYF
>TRBV9|.|TRBJ2-7|.
TGTGCCAGCAGCGAGCGGGACAGGAGCTCCTACGAGCAGTACTTC
CASSERDRSSYEQYF
>TRBV7-2|.|TRBJ2-1|many
TGTGCCAGCAGCTTAGGCGAGAGCTCCTACAATGAGCAGTTCTTC
CASSLGESSYNEQFF
>TRBV10-3|.|TRBJ2-6|few
TGTGCCATCACCGCCACGGGAATTCCTGGGGCCAACGTCCTGACTTTC
CAITATGIPGANVLTF
>TRBV18|.|TRBJ1-5|.
TGTGCCAGCTCACCACTCGGGGGAACAAATCAGCCCCAGCATTTT
CASSPLGGTNQPQHF
>TRBV12-3/TRBV12-4|.|TRBJ2-3|few
TGTGCCAGCAGTCCAAAGAGGCTAGGTCAAAATACGCAGTATTTT
CASSPKRLGQNTQYF
>TRBV25-1|TRBD1|TRBJ2-7|.
TGTGCCAGCAGTGAAGTTAGGGGACAGAGCACCTACGAGCAGTACTTC
CASSEVRGQSTYEQYF
>TRBV5-1|TRBD2|TRBJ2-1|few
TGCGCCAGCAGCTTGGCATTAGCGGGCCAGAGCTCCTACAATGAGCAGTTCTTC
CASSLALAGQSSYNEQFF
>TRBV20-1|.|TRBJ1-4|.
TGCAGTGCTAGTGGGCCTCGGGAACCTGAAAAACTGTTTTTT
CSASGPREPEKLFF
>TRBV7-3|TRBD2|TRBJ2-3|few
TGTGCCAGCAGCGACCCAGCGGGAGGGGCGGCGACGCAGTATTTT
CASSDPAGGAATQYF
>TRBV5-1|.|TRBJ1-1|.
TGCGCCAGCAGCTTGGTTGGTGAGTTGGGGCGCGGGGCTGAAGCTTTCTTT
CASSLVGELGRGAEAFF
>TRBV6-1|TRBD1|TRBJ1-2|few
TGTGCCAGCAGTGACGGGACAGGGTTTCACTACACCTTC
CASSDGTGFHYTF
>TRBV7-6|TRBD2|TRBJ2-6|.
TGTGCCAGCACCCATCAGCGACTAGCGGGTAACGGGGCCAACGTCCTGACTTTC
CASTHQRLAGNGANVLTF
>TRBV27|.|TRBJ2-7|few
TGTGCCAGCAGTCCCCCCCCCGGGGCCCAAAAGCCCTACGAGCAGTACTTC
CASSPPPGAQKPYEQYF
>TRBV29-1|.|TRBJ2-1|few
TGCAGCGTTGTCCGCATTGAATCTTCCAATGAGCAGTTCTTC
CSVVRIESSNEQFF
>TRBV29-1|.|TRBJ2-1|.
TGCAGCGTCAGGGATGCGAATGAGCAGTTCTTC
CSVRDANEQFF
>TRBV30|TRBD2|TRBJ2-3|.
TGTGCCTGGAGAGTAGCGGGAAGCTCCACAGATACGCAGTATTTT
CAWRVAGSSTDTQYF
>TRBV15|.|TRBJ2-3|.
TGTGCCACCAGCAGAGATCTCGGTCCTAGCGGCACAGATACGCAGTATTTT
CATSRDLGPSGTDTQYF
>TRBV30|TRBD1|TRBJ1-5|.
TGTGCCTGGAGCCCGACAGGGGACGGCAATCAGCCCCAGCATTTT
CAWSPTGDGNQPQHF
>TRBV5-1|.|TRBJ2-3|few
TGCGCCAGCAGCTTGGCTGACGGACCGATGACGCAGTATTTT
CASSLADGPMTQYF
>TRBV6-2/TRBV6-3|.|TRBJ2-3|few
TGTGCCAGCAGTTCCTGGACTACAGATACGCAGTATTTT
CASSSWTTDTQYF
>TRBV5-1|.|TRBJ2-5|few
TGCGCCAGCAGCTTCATTCCCGGGGAAATAGAGACCCAGTACTTC
CASSFIPGEIETQYF
>TRBV7-8|TRBD1|TRBJ2-3|few
TGTGCCAGCAGCTTCAAGGACAGGGGAACAGATACGCAGTATTTT
CASSFKDRGTDTQYF
>TRBV20-1|.|TRBJ2-6|few
TGCAGTGCTGGGCCAGACAGGGCCAACGTCCTGACTTTC
CSAGPDRANVLTF
>TRBV5-1|.|TRBJ2-6|many
TGCGCCAGCAGCCCCTTCCCCTCTGGGGCCAACGTCCTGACTTTC
CASSPFPSGANVLTF